This TCR beta chain is drawn from a study of blood T cell repertoires in COVID-19. At the level of the study: Donors in the United States, Italy and Spain gave samples during acute or convalescent COVID-19. PBMCs, B-cell-depleted T cells, or T cells provided the cDNA or gDNA that made up the material.

In the study's own analysis: Researchers report that nucleated cell counts were estimated from reference gene primer amplification. Sequencing was performed with immunoSEQ multiplex PCR; in TCRdb, only in-frame clones are kept and a portion is missing. From that table come the V and J calls and clone size; the DNA was used to work out D and trimming. The sample shows some 370,000 clones, about 90% of them seen only once. Looked up from germline, CDR1 is SGDLS and CDR2 is YYNGEE. V lost 0 bases to trimming and J lost 0 bases, with 9 bases between them. The CDR3 has 15 residues. The receptor's source is a man aged 40-49 years with acute or convalescent COVID-19. The rearrangement links TRBV9 to TRBJ1-2, with unresolved D. The specimen sequenced was peripheral blood. The CDR3 DNA follows: TGTGCCAGCAGCGTAGGGAGGGCTACTAACTATGGCTACACCTTC. Amino acids: CASSVGRATNYGYTF.